The entry below gives a single T cell receptor (beta chain) sequence along with its context. The antigen is unknown. The CDR3 totals 15 residues. V shed 2 bases and J shed 0 bases, with 11 bases lying between them. CDR1 is SNHLY, CDR2 FYNNEI, per germline. This record comes from a study of T cell clones after liver transplantation. General study points: Compared with third party-reactive sequences, donor-reactive ones declined more, independent of withdrawal success. Post-transplant, graft-donor-reactive CD4 TCRbeta sequences in blood dropped significantly in 5 of 8 subjects. These preliminary findings come from unstandardized post-transplant sampling times.

This table comes from immunoSEQ multiplex PCR, and its TCRdb copy is limited to in-frame clones, with some not included. The sample holds roughly 80,000 clones; nearly 85% are singletons and the top ten take about 0.52%. V usage is TRBV2 and J usage is TRBJ2-7, with no clear D. This sequence was found in a human patient who received a liver transplant. Some T cells may have originated in the graft donor. Specimen: CD4+ T cells from blood, collected just over 45 months after liver transplant. CDR3 residues: CASSESYKSSYEQYF. CDR3 coding DNA: TGTGCCAGCAGTGAATCATACAAGAGCTCCTACGAGCAGTACTTC.